The text below deals with one T cell receptor beta chain. The data belong to a study of cytomegalovirus exposure and HLA in healthy donors. CDR3 length: 16 amino acids. Germline CDR1 is SGHTA and CDR2 is FQGNSA. V lost 5 bases and J 3 bases, leaving 17 bases between the germline ends. Sequencing used immunoSEQ multiplex PCR; TCRdb keeps in-frame clones, though not all of them. The table includes approximately 260,000 clones, approximately 86% detected once. The sample consisted of PBMCs. This sequence was found in a woman between 18 and 29 years old in good health and CMV-seronegative. The rearrangement links TRBV7-2 to TRBJ1-5; D unclear. CDR3 DNA sequence: TGTGCCAGCAGCCCAACGACTGCCACGTTCAATCAGCCCCAGCATTTT. This gives the protein CASSPTTATFNQPQHF.